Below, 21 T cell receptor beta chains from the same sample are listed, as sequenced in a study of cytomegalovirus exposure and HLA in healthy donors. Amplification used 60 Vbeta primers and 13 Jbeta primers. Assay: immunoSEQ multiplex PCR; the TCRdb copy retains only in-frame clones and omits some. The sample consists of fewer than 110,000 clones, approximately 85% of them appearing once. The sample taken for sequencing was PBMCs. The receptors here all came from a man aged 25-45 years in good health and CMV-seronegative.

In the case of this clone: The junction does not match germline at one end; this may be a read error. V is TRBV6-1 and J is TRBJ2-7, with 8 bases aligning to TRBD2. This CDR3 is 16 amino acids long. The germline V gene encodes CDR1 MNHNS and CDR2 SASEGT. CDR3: CASGDTFSGKSHEQYF. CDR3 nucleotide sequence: TGTGCCAGCGGTGACACCTTTAGCGGGAAGTCCCACGAGCAGTACTTC.

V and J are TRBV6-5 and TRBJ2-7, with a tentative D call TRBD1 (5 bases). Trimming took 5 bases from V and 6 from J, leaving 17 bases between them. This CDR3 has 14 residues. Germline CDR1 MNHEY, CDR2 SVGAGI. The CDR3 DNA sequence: TGTGCCAGCAGTCTCTCCTTGACAGAGTTCGAGCAGTACTTC. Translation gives CASSLSLTEFEQYF.

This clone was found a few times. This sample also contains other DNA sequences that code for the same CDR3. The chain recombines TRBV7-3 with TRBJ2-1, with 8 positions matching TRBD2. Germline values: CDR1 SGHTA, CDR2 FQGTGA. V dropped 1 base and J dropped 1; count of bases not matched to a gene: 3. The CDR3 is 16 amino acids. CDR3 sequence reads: CASSLRRGDSYNEQFF. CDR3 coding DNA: TGTGCCAGCAGCTTAAGGCGGGGGGATTCCTACAATGAGCAGTTCTTC. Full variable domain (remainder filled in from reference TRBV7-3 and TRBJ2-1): GAGVSQTPSNKVTEKGKYVELRCDPISGHTALYWYRQSLGQGPEFLIYFQGTGAADDSGLPNDRFFAVRPEGSVSTLKIQRTERGDSAVYLCASSLRRGDSYNEQFFGPGTRLTVL.

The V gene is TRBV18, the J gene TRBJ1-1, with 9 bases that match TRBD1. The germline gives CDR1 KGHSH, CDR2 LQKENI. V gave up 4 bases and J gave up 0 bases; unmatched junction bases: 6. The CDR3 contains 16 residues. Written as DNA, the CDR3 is TGTGCCAGCTCACTTCAACAGGGGGCCATGAACACTGAAGCTTTCTTT. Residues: CASSLQQGAMNTEAFF.

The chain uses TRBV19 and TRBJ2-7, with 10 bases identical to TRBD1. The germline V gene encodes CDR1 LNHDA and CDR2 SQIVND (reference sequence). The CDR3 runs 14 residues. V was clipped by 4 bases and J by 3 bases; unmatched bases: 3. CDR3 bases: TGTGCCAGTAGTACCGGGACAGGGGACTACGAGCAGTACTTC. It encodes CASSTGTGDYEQYF.

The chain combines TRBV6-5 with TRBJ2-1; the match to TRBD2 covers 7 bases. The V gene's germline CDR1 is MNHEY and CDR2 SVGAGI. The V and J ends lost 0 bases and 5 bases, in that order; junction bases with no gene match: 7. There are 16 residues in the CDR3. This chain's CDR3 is CASSYSTGLADNEQFF. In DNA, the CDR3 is TGTGCCAGCAGTTACTCTACTGGGCTAGCGGACAATGAGCAGTTCTTC.

The CDR3 DNA is TGCGCCAGTGGTACCAGTTTCGGGATCAGTCCAGATACGCAGTATTTT. This codes for CASGTSFGISPDTQYF. The rearrangement links TRBV4-1 to TRBJ2-3; weak D call: TRBD2 (5 bases). Trimming removed 9 bases at V and 4 bases at J, with 23 bases between. CDR3 length: 16 amino acids. The germline V gene has CDR1 MGHRA and CDR2 YSYEKL.

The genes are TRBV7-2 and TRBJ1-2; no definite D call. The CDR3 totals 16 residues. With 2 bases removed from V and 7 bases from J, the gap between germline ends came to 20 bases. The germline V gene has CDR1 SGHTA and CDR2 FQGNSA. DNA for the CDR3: TGTGCCAGCAGCTTACTGGTAGGCGGCGTAGTTTCTGGCTACACCTTC. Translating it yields CASSLLVGGVVSGYTF.

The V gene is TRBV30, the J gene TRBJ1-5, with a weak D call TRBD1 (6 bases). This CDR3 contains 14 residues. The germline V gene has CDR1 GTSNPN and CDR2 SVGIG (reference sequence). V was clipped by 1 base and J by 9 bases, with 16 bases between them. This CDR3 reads CAWSAGTQGSPQHF. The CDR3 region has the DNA TGTGCCTGGAGTGCTGGGACACAGGGTTCGCCCCAGCATTTT.

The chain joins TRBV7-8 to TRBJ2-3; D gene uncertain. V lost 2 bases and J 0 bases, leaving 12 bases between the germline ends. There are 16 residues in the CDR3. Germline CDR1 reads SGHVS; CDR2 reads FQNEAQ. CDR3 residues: CASSLRSGTSTDTQYF. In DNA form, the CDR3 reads TGTGCCAGCAGCTTAAGGTCAGGCACTAGCACAGATACGCAGTATTTT.

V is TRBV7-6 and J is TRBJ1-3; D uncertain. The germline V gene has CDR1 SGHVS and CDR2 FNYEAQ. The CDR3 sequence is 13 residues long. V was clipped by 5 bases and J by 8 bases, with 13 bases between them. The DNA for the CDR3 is TGTGCCAGCAGCCCGCCGAACGAGGACACCATATATTTT. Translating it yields CASSPPNEDTIYF.

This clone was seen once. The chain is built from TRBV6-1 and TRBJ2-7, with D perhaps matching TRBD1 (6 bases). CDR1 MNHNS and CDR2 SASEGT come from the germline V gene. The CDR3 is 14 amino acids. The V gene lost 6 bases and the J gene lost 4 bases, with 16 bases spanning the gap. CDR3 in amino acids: CASRVLWGLYEQYF. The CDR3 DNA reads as TGTGCCAGCAGGGTTCTGTGGGGGCTATACGAGCAGTACTTC.

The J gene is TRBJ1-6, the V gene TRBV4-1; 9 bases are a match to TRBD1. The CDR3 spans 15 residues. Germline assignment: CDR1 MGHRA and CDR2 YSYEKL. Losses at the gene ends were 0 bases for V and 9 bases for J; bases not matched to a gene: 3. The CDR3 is CASSQDGTGRSPLHF. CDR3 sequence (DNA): TGCGCCAGCAGCCAAGATGGGACAGGGCGTTCACCCCTCCACTTT.

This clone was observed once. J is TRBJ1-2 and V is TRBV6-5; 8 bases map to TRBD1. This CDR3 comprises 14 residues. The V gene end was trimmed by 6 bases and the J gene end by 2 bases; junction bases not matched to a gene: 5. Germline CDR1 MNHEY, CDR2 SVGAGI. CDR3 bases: TGTGCCAGCAGGCAACAGGGGGTAAACTATGGCTACACCTTC. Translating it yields CASRQQGVNYGYTF.

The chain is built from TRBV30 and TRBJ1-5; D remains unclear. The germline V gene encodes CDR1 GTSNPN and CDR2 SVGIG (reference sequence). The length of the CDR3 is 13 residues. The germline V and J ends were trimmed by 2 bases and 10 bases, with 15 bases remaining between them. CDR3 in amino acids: CAWSPIAGEPQHF. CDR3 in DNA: TGTGCCTGGAGTCCGATTGCCGGAGAACCCCAGCATTTT.

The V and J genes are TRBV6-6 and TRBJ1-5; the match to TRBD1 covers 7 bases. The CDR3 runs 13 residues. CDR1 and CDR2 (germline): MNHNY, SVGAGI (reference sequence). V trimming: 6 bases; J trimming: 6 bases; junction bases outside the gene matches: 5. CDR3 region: CASSDRAAQPQHF. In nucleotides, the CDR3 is TGTGCCAGCAGCGACAGGGCGGCTCAGCCCCAGCATTTT.

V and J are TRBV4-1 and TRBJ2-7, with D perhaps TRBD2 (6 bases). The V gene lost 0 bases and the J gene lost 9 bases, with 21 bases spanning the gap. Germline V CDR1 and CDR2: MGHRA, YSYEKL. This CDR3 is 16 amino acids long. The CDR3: CASSQDSGEGQFRQYF. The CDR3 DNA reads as TGCGCCAGCAGCCAAGATTCGGGGGAAGGCCAGTTCCGGCAGTACTTC.

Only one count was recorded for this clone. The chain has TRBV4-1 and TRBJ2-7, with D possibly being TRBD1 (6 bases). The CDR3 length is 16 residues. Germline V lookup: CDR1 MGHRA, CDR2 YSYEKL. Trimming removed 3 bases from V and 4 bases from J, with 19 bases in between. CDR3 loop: CASSHFKGQIYYEQYF. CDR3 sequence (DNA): TGCGCCAGCAGCCACTTCAAAGGACAGATTTATTACGAGCAGTACTTC.

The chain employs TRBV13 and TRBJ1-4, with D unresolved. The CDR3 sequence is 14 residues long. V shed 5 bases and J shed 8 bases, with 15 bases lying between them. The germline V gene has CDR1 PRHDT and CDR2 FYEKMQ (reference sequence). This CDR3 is CASSRTRVGEKLFF. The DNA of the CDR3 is TGTGCCAGCAGCCGAACTAGGGTAGGAGAAAAACTGTTTTTT.

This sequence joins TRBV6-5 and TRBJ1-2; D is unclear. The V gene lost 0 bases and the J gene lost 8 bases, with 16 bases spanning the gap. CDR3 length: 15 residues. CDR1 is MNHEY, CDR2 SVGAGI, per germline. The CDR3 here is CASSYSLETGSGYTF. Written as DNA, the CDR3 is TGTGCCAGCAGTTACTCATTGGAGACCGGATCGGGCTACACCTTC.

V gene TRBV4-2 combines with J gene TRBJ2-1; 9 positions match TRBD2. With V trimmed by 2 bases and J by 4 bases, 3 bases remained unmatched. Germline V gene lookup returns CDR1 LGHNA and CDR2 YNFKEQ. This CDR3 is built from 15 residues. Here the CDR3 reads CASSQWSGGYNEQFF. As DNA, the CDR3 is TGTGCCAGCAGCCAATGGAGCGGGGGGTACAATGAGCAGTTCTTC.